This T cell receptor beta chain stems from a study of T-cell memory formation after mild COVID-19. Study-level results: Some responding clones appeared in pre-infection memory, suggesting cross-reactive memory joined.

TCRdb reprocessed the 5' RACE reads via MiXCR and lists one record per CDR3 protein. The sample shows approximately 500,000 distinct CDR3 sequences, nearly 25% of them seen only once. CDR1 is LGHNA, CDR2 YSLEER, per germline. The CDR3 runs 13 residues. V dropped 0 bases and J dropped 5; count of bases not matched to a gene: 1. This clonotype was detected a few times. Its antigen is as yet unknown. The sample comprised PBMCs or a T cell subset sorted from them (not recorded which). This sequence joins TRBV4-3 and TRBJ2-7; 7 bases agree with TRBD1. This clonotype originated in an adult woman who had mild COVID-19 (a few samples of this study predate the infection). Cell type and time point are not known. DNA of the CDR3: TGCGCCAGCAGCCAAGAGACAGGGAACGAGCAGTACTTC. It encodes CASSQETGNEQYF.